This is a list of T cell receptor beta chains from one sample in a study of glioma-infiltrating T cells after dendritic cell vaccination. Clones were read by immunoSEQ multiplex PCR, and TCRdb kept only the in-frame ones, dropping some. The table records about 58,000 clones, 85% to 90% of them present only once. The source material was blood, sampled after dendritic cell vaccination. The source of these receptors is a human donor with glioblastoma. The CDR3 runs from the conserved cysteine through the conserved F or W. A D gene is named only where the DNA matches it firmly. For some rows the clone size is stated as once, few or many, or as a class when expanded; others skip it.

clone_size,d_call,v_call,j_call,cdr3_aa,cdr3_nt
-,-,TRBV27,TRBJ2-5,CASSLVGGAGETQYF,TGTGCCAGCAGTTTAGTTGGGGGCGCCGGGGAGACCCAGTACTTC
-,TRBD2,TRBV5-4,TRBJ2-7,CASSPPPGEGGAAHYEQYF,TGTGCCAGCAGCCCACCCCCGGGGGAGGGAGGGGCCGCCCACTACGAGCAGTACTTC
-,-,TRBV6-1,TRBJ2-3,CASRRVGADTQYF,TGTGCCAGCAGGAGAGTAGGGGCAGATACGCAGTATTTT
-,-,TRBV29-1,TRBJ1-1,CSVVHINTEAFF,TGCAGCGTGGTACATATAAACACTGAAGCTTTCTTT
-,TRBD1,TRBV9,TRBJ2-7,CASSAGQGAFYEQYF,TGTGCCAGCAGCGCAGGACAGGGGGCGTTCTACGAGCAGTACTTC
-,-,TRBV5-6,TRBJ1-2,CASSSGYGYTF,TGTGCCAGCAGCTCGGGCTATGGCTACACCTTC
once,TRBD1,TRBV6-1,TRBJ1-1,CASSGSGGNTEAFF,TGTGCCAGCAGTGGATCAGGGGGGAACACTGAAGCTTTCTTT
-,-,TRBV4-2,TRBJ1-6,CASSPPPGNSPLHF,TGTGCCAGCAGCCCCCCCCCAGGGAATTCACCCCTCCACTTT
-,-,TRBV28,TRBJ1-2,CASSLRLRRGQPRFYGYTF,TGTGCCAGCAGCCTCCGTCTTCGTAGAGGGCAGCCCAGATTCTATGGCTACACCTTC
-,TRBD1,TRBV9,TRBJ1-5,CASSETGGMGQPQHF,TGTGCCAGCAGCGAGACAGGGGGCATGGGGCAGCCCCAGCATTTT
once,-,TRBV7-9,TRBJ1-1,CASSLSSTLNTEAFF,TGTGCCAGCAGCTTATCGTCCACACTGAACACTGAAGCTTTCTTT
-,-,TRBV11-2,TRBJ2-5,CASSFYGGETQYF,TGTGCCAGCAGCTTTTACGGGGGTGAGACCCAGTACTTC
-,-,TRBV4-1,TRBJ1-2,CASSQDRGLYGYTF,TGCGCCAGCAGCCAAGACAGGGGCCTCTATGGCTACACCTTC
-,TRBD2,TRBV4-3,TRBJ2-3,CASSQEPSGSTDTQYF,TGCGCCAGCAGCCAAGAGCCTAGCGGGAGCACAGATACGCAGTATTTT
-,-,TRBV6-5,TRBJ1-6,CASSPSGGPNSPLHF,TGTGCCAGCAGTCCCTCGGGGGGCCCCAATTCACCCCTCCACTTT
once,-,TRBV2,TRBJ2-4,CASRNGQTAKNIQYF,TGTGCCAGCAGGAACGGACAGACAGCCAAAAACATTCAGTACTTC
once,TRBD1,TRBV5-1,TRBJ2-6,CASTSGTGVASGANVLTF,TGCGCCAGCACTTCCGGGACAGGGGTCGCCTCTGGGGCCAACGTCCTGACTTTC
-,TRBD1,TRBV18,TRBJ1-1,CASSEGQGNTEAFF,TGTGCCAGCTCAGAAGGACAGGGCAACACTGAAGCTTTCTTT
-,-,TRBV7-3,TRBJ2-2,CASSLTPTGANTGELFF,TGTGCCAGCAGCTTAACTCCAACAGGAGCGAACACCGGGGAGCTGTTTTTT
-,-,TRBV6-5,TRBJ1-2,CASSYSIGGGNYGYTF,TGTGCCAGCAGTTACTCGATCGGTGGAGGGAACTATGGCTACACCTTC
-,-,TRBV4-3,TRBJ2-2,CASSQESGVNGELFF,TGCGCCAGCAGCCAAGAGTCCGGGGTCAACGGGGAGCTGTTTTTT
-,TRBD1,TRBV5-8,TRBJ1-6,CASSVGQNSPLHF,TGTGCCAGCAGCGTGGGACAGAATTCACCCCTCCACTTT
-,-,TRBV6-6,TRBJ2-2,CASRRAGGNTGELFF,TGTGCCAGCAGAAGGGCCGGGGGAAACACCGGGGAGCTGTTTTTT
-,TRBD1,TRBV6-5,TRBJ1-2,CASSPGQRVGYTF,TGTGCCAGCAGTCCGGGACAGAGGGTAGGCTACACCTTC
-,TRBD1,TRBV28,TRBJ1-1,CASSLQGGTEAFF,TGTGCCAGCAGTTTACAGGGGGGAACTGAAGCTTTCTTT
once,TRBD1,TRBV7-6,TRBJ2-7,CASTSGTGKAYEQYF,TGTGCCAGCACCTCCGGGACAGGGAAGGCCTACGAGCAGTACTTC
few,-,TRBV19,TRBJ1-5,CASSPGHPNQPQHF,TGTGCCAGTAGTCCGGGACACCCTAATCAGCCCCAGCATTTT
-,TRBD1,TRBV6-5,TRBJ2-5,CASSLQGNQETQYF,TGTGCCAGCAGTCTACAGGGGAACCAAGAGACCCAGTACTTC
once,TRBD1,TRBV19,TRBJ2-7,CASSRDRGRTEQYF,TGTGCCAGTAGTCGGGACAGGGGGCGTACCGAGCAGTACTTC
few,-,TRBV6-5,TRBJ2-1,CASSAGALDEQFF,TGTGCCAGCAGCGCGGGGGCCCTCGATGAGCAGTTCTTC
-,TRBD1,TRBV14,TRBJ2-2,CASSRPGQANTGELFF,TGTGCCAGCAGCCGCCCGGGACAGGCGAACACCGGGGAGCTGTTTTTT
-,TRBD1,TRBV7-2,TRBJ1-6,CASSLDRGYSPLHF,TGTGCCAGCAGCTTAGACAGGGGCTATTCACCCCTCCACTTT
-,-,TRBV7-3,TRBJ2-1,CASSPGADVYNEQFF,TGTGCCAGCAGCCCAGGGGCCGACGTTTACAATGAGCAGTTCTTC
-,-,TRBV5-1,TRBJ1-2,CASSATRWTF,TGCGCCAGCAGCGCAACCCGGTGGACCTTC
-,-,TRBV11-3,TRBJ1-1,CASSSRGQWGGKNTEAFF,TGTGCCAGCAGCTCGCGTGGACAGTGGGGGGGGAAGAACACTGAAGCTTTCTTT
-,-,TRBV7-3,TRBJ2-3,CASSLAGLSTDTQYF,TGTGCCAGCAGCTTAGCGGGGTTAAGCACAGATACGCAGTATTTT
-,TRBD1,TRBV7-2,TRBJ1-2,CASSLALDRAIYGYTF,TGTGCCAGCAGCTTAGCGCTCGACAGGGCCATCTATGGCTACACCTTC
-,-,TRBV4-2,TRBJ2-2,CASSQELTLANTGELFF,TGTGCCAGCAGCCAAGAACTAACCTTAGCCAACACCGGGGAGCTGTTTTTT
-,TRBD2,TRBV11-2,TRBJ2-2,CASSLDHGGGVTGELFF,TGTGCCAGCAGCTTAGATCACGGCGGGGGGGTTACCGGGGAGCTGTTTTTT
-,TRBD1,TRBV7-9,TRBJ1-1,CASSQQGKNTEAFF,TGTGCCAGCAGCCAACAGGGGAAGAACACTGAAGCTTTCTTT
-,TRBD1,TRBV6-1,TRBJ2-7,CASSTRQGGTGEQYF,TGTGCCAGCAGTACTAGACAGGGGGGGACGGGGGAGCAGTACTTC
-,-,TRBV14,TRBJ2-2,CASSQDLGLTGELFF,TGTGCCAGCAGCCAAGATCTGGGACTCACCGGGGAGCTGTTTTTT
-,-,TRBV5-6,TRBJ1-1,CASSLARQENTEAFF,TGTGCCAGCAGCTTGGCCAGACAGGAGAACACTGAAGCTTTCTTT
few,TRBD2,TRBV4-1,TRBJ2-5,CASSQESTAGGRTQYF,TGCGCCAGCAGCCAAGAATCAACGGCGGGGGGGCGGACCCAGTACTTC
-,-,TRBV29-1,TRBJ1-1,CSVEESGANTEAFF,TGCAGCGTTGAAGAGAGCGGCGCGAACACTGAAGCTTTCTTT
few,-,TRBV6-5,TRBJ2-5,CASSLGRGTQYF,TGTGCCAGCAGTTTGGGCCGGGGGACCCAGTACTTC
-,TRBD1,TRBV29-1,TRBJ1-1,CSVEARTGQGVEAFF,TGCAGCGTTGAAGCCCGGACAGGGCAGGGGGTTGAAGCTTTCTTT
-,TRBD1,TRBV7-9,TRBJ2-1,CASSPPGQADREQFF,TGTGCCAGCAGCCCCCCCGGACAGGCCGACCGTGAGCAGTTCTTC
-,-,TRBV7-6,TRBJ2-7,CASSLAIRDEQYF,TGTGCCAGCAGCTTAGCTATCCGGGACGAGCAGTACTTC
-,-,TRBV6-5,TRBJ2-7,CASSPGLDYEQYF,TGTGCCAGCAGTCCAGGGTTAGACTACGAGCAGTACTTC
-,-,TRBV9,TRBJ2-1,CASSVDSGSGVLNNEQFF,TGTGCCAGCAGCGTAGATTCGGGGTCGGGGGTTCTAAACAATGAGCAGTTCTTC
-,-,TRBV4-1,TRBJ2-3,CASSQQGSDTQYF,TGCGCCAGCAGCCAACAGGGTTCAGATACGCAGTATTTT
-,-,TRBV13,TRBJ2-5,CASSLPIVQETQYF,TGTGCCAGCAGCTTACCAATTGTCCAAGAGACCCAGTACTTC
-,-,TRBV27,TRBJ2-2,CASSFRERTGELFF,TGTGCCAGCAGTTTCCGAGAAAGGACTGGGGAGCTGTTTTTT
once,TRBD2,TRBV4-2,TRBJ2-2,CASSQEGTSGGGGGELFF,TGTGCCAGCAGCCAAGAAGGGACTAGCGGGGGCGGTGGCGGGGAGCTGTTTTTT
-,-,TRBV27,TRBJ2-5,CASSPKSGGTETQYF,TGTGCCAGCAGTCCTAAGTCGGGGGGCACGGAGACCCAGTACTTC
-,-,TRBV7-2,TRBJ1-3,CASSRSPQGENTIYF,TGTGCCAGCAGCCGTTCACCACAGGGAGAGAACACCATATATTTT
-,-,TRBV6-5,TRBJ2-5,CATRPLTGNLETQYF,TGTGCCACCAGGCCTCTTACGGGGAATCTCGAGACCCAGTACTTC